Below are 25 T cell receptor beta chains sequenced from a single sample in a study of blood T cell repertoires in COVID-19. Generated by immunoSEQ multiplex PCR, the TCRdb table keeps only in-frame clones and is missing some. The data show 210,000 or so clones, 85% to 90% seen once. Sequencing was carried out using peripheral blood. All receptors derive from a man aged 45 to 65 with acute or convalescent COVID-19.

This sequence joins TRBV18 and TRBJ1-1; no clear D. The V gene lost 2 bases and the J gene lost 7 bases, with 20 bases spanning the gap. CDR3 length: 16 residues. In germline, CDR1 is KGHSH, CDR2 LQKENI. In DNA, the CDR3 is TGTGCCAGCTCACCAATTGGTCGAACATCGCCCAGTGAAGCTTTCTTT. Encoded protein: CASSPIGRTSPSEAFF.

CDR3 in DNA: TGTGCCAGCAGTGGTCAGGGGGCCAACGTCCTGACTTTC. This codes for CASSGQGANVLTF. The chain is built from TRBV6-6 and TRBJ2-6; D is ambiguous. This CDR3 region has 13 residues. From germline, CDR1 is MNHNY and CDR2 SVGAGI (reference sequence). V dropped 5 bases and J dropped 4 bases, with 6 bases sitting between them.

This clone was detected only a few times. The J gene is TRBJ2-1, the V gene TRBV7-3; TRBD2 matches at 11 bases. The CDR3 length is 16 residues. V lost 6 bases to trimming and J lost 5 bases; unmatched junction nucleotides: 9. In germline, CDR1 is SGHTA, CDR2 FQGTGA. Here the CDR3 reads CASSRTGTSGNNEQFF. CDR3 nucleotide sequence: TGTGCCAGCAGTCGTACCGGGACTAGCGGTAACAATGAGCAGTTCTTC.

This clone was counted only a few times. The CDR3 loop reads CASSPGQRTGELFF. CDR3 nucleotides: TGTGCCAGCAGCCCGGGACAGCGAACCGGGGAGCTGTTTTTT. The chain is built from TRBV5-6 and TRBJ2-2, with 7 bases lining up with TRBD1. CDR1 and CDR2 from the germline V gene are SGHDT and YYEEEE. Losses at the gene ends were 4 bases for V and 5 bases for J; bases not matched to a gene: 5. The CDR3 length is 14 residues. Using reference TRBV5-6 and TRBJ2-2 for the parts outside the CDR3, the full variable domain is DAGVTQSPTHLIKTRGQQVTLRCSPKSGHDTVSWYQQALGQGPQFIFQYYEEEERQRGNFPDRFSGHQFPNYSSELNVNALLLGDSALYLCASSPGQRTGELFFGEGSRLTVL.

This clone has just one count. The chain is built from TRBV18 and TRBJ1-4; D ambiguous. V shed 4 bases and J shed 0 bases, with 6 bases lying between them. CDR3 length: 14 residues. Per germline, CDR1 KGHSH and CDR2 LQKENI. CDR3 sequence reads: CASSLQATNEKLFF. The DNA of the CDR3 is TGTGCCAGCTCACTCCAGGCAACTAATGAAAAACTGTTTTTT.

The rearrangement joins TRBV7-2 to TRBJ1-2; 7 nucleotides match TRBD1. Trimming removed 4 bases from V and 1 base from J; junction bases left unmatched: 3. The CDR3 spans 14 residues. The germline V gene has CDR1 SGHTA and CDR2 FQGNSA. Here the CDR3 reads CASSWDSNNYGYTF. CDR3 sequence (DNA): TGTGCCAGCAGCTGGGACAGCAATAACTATGGCTACACCTTC.

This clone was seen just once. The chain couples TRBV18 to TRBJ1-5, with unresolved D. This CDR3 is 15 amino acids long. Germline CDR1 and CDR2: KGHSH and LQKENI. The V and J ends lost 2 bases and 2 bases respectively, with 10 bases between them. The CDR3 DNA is TGTGCCAGCTCACCAACGGAACAGCGCAATCAGCCCCAGCATTTT. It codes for CASSPTEQRNQPQHF.

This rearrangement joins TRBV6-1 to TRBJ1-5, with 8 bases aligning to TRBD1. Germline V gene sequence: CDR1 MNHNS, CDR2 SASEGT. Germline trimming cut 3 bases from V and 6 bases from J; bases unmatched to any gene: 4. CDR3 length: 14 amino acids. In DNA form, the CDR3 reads TGTGCCAGCAGTGAGACAGGGGACCCTCAGCCCCAGCATTTT. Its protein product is CASSETGDPQPQHF.

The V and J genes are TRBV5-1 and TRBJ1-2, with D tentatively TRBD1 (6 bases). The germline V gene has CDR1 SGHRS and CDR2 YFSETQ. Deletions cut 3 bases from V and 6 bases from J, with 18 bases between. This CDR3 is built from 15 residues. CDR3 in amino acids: CASSSNGQLTDGYTF. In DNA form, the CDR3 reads TGCGCCAGCAGCTCAAACGGACAGCTAACTGATGGCTACACCTTC.

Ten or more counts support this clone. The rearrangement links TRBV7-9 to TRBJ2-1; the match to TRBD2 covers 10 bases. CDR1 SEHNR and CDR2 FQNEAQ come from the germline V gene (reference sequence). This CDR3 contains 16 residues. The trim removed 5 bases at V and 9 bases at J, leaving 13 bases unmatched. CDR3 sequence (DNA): TGTGCCAGCAGCGACCGGGGAGCGGGGGGGCAGGGTGAGCAGTTCTTC. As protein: CASSDRGAGGQGEQFF.

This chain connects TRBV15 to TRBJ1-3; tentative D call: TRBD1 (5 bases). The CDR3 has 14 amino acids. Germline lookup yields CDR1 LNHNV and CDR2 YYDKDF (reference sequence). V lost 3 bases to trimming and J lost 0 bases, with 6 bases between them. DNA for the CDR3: TGTGCCACCAGCAGGACAGTCTCTGGAAACACCATATATTTT. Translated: CATSRTVSGNTIYF.

The CDR3 is CASSQASREDEKLFF. The CDR3, as DNA: TGTGCCAGCAGCCAAGCTAGCAGGGAGGATGAAAAACTGTTTTTT. V usage is TRBV4-2 and J usage is TRBJ1-4; TRBD1 might be the D (5 bases). V lost 1 base, J lost 6 bases, and 12 bases lay in between. Germline CDR1 LGHNA, CDR2 YNFKEQ. The CDR3 consists of 15 residues.

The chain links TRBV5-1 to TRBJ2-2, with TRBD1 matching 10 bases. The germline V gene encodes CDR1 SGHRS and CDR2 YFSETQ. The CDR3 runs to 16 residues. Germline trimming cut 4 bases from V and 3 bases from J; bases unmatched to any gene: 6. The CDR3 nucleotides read TGCGCCAGCAGCCCCCGGGACAGGGGTTACACCGGGGAGCTGTTTTTT. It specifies CASSPRDRGYTGELFF.

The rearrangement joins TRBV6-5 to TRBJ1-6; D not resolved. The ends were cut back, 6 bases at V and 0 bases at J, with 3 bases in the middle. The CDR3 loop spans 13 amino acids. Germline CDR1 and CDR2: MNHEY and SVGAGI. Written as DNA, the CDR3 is TGTGCCAGCAGGAGCTCCTATAATTCACCCCTCCACTTT. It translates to CASRSSYNSPLHF.

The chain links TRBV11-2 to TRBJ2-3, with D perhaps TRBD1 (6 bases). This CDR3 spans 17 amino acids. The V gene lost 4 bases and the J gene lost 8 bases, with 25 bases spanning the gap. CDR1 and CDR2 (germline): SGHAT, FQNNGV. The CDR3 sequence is CASSSTLGAGSVGTQYF. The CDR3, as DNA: TGTGCCAGCAGCTCTACTCTGGGGGCAGGCAGTGTGGGTACGCAGTATTTT. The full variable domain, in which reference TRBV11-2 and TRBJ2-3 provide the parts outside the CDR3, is EAGVAQSPRYKIIEKRQSVAFWCNPISGHATLYWYQQILGQGPKLLIQFQNNGVVDDSQLPKDRFSAERLKGVDSTLKIQPAKLEDSAVYLCASSSTLGAGSVGTQYFGPGTRLTVL.

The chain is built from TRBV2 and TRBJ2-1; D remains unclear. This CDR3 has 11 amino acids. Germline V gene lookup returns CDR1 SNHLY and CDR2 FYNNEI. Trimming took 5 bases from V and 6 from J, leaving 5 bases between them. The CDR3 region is CASSLSNEQFF. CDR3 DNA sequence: TGTGCCAGCAGTCTCAGCAATGAGCAGTTCTTC.

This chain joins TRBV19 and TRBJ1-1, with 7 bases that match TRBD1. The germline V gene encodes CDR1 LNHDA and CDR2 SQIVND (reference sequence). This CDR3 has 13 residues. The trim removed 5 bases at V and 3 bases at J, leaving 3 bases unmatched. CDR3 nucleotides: TGTGCCAGTAGTCCGCAGGGGGACACTGAAGCTTTCTTT. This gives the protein CASSPQGDTEAFF.

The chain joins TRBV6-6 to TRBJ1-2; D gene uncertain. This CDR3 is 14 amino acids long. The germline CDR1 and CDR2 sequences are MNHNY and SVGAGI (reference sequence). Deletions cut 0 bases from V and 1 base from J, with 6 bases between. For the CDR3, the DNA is TGTGCCAGCAGTTACTCTGAGGGTAACTATGGCTACACCTTC. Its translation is CASSYSEGNYGYTF.

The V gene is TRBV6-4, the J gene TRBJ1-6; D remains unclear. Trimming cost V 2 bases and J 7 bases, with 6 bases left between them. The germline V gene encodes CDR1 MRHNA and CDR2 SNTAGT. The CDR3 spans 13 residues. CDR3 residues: CASSDEVNSPLHF. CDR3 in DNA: TGTGCCAGCAGTGACGAGGTGAATTCACCCCTCCACTTT.

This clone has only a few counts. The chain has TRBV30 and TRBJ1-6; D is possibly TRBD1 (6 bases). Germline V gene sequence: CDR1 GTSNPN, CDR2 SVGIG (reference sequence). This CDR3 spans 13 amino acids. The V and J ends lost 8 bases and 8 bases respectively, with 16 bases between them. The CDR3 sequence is CALSGTTDSPLHF. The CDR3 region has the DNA TGTGCCCTCTCCGGGACAACCGATTCACCCCTCCACTTT.

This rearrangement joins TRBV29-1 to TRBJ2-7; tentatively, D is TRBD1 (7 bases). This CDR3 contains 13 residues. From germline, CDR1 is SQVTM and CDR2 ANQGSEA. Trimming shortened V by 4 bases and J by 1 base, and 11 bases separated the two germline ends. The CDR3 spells CSVGQGGSYEQYF. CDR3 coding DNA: TGCAGCGTTGGGCAGGGGGGATCCTACGAGCAGTACTTC.

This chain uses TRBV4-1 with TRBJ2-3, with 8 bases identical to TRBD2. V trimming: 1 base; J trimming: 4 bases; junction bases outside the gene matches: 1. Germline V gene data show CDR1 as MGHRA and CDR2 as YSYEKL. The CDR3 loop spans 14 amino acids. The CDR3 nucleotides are TGCGCCAGCAGCCAAGTCGGGGGGGCAGATACGCAGTATTTT. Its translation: CASSQVGGADTQYF.

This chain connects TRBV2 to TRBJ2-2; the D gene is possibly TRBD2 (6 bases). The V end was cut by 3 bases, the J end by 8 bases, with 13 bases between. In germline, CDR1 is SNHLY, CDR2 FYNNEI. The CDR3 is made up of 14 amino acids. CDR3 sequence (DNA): TGTGCCAGCAGTGAGAGCGGGTGGACGGGGGAGCTGTTTTTT. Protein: CASSESGWTGELFF.

CDR3 in amino acids: CASSFGQPNQPQHF. CDR3 nucleotides: TGTGCCAGCTCGTTCGGACAGCCCAATCAGCCCCAGCATTTT. The chain joins TRBV18 to TRBJ1-5; D is perhaps TRBD1 (6 bases). The germline CDR1 and CDR2 sequences are KGHSH and LQKENI. The CDR3 is made up of 14 amino acids. Trimming shortened V by 6 bases and J by 3 bases, and 12 bases separated the two germline ends.

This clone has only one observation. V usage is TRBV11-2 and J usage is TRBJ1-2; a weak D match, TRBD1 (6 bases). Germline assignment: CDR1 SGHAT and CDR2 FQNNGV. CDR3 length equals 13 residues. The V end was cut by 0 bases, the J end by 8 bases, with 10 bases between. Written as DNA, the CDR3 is TGTGCCAGCAGCTTAGACAGGGGCCCCGGCTACACCTTC. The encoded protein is CASSLDRGPGYTF.